One and the same sample provided the 10 T cell receptor beta chains below, sequenced in a study of patients and donors after allogeneic stem cell transplantation. TCRdb ran MiXCR on the RT-PCR reads and lists one entry per CDR3 protein. The sample shows more than 850,000 distinct CDR3 sequences, approximately 18% of them seen only once. The sequenced sample was blood, either unsorted or a sorted T cell fraction (not recorded which). All receptors derive from a human donor who was either an allogeneic HSCT recipient or a stem cell or donor lymphocyte infusion donor (not recorded which). It is not recorded whose cells these are; they may come from a transplant donor.

The table lists this clonotype with a few counts. The V gene is TRBV6-2 or TRBV6-3, the J gene TRBJ1-2, with 7 bases that match TRBD1. V dropped 2 bases and J dropped 2; count of bases not matched to a gene: 5. The CDR3 consists of 15 residues. The germline CDR1 and CDR2 sequences are MNHEY and SVGEGT. CDR3 loop: CASSYTGERNYGYTF. DNA for the CDR3: TGTGCCAGCAGTTACACAGGGGAACGGAACTATGGCTACACCTTC.

The chain uses TRBV6-1 and TRBJ1-5; possible D gene TRBD1, 5 bases. V lost 11 bases, J lost 0 bases, and 17 bases lay in between. The CDR3 is made up of 15 amino acids. From germline, CDR1 is MNHNS and CDR2 SASEGT. CDR3: CASTREGNSNQPQHF. CDR3 DNA: TGTGCCTCAACCAGGGAGGGAAATAGCAATCAGCCCCAGCATTTT.

This clonotype appeared a few times. This chain links TRBV29-1 with TRBJ2-3; 8 nucleotides agree with TRBD2. CDR3 length: 13 residues. Germline V lookup: CDR1 SQVTM, CDR2 ANQGSEA. With 4 bases clipped from V and 7 bases from J, the junction kept 7 bases outside the gene matches. CDR3 in DNA: TGCAGCGTTGGTCAGCGGGGGTTATATACGCAGTATTTT. It yields the protein CSVGQRGLYTQYF.

This chain links TRBV5-1 with TRBJ1-3; D is unclear. This CDR3 comprises 14 residues. V lost 3 bases, J lost 4 bases, and 11 bases lay in between. CDR1 and CDR2 from the germline V gene are SGHRS and YFSETQ. CDR3 coding DNA: TGCGCCAGCAGCTCGGACGGTCAAGGAAACACCATATATTTT. This encodes CASSSDGQGNTIYF.

The chain recombines TRBV6-6 with TRBJ1-1; TRBD1 agrees at 8 bases. Trimming took 8 bases from V and 7 from J; bases not matched to a gene: 9. Germline V CDR1 and CDR2: MNHNY, SVGAGI (reference sequence). The CDR3 extends over 13 amino acids. CDR3 DNA: TGTGCCAGCGGGGGACAGGCCCCAGATGAAGCTTTCTTT. Amino acid sequence: CASGGQAPDEAFF.

This clonotype appeared a few times. This chain joins TRBV7-3 and TRBJ2-1; 7 nucleotides agree with TRBD1. The trim removed 5 bases at V and 7 bases at J, leaving 8 bases unmatched. Germline CDR1 reads SGHTA; CDR2 reads FQGTGA. This CDR3 is 14 amino acids long. The CDR3: CASSLDRARNEQFF. CDR3 sequence (DNA): TGTGCCAGCAGCCTCGACAGGGCGAGAAATGAGCAGTTCTTC. Drawing the rest from reference TRBV7-3 and TRBJ2-1, the complete variable domain is GAGVSQTPSNKVTEKGKYVELRCDPISGHTALYWYRQSLGQGPEFLIYFQGTGAADDSGLPNDRFFAVRPEGSVSTLKIQRTERGDSAVYLCASSLDRARNEQFFGPGTRLTVL.

The rearrangement uses TRBV11-2 and TRBJ2-2; tentatively, D is TRBD2 (7 bases). CDR3 size: 18 residues. The germline gives CDR1 SGHAT, CDR2 FQNNGV. The V end was cut by 1 base, the J end by 8 bases, with 23 bases between. This CDR3 is CASSLGFRGGMGAGELFF. CDR3 bases: TGTGCCAGCAGCTTAGGATTTCGCGGGGGCATGGGAGCGGGGGAGCTGTTTTTT.

The sample holds a few counts of this clonotype. The chain is built from TRBV12-5 and TRBJ2-4; D may be TRBD2 (5 bases). This CDR3 region has 14 residues. Germline V lookup: CDR1 LGHNT, CDR2 FRNRAP. Trimming cost V 5 bases and J 1 base, with 9 bases left between them. The CDR3: CASGVERAKNIQYF. In nucleotides, the CDR3 is TGTGCTAGTGGTGTCGAGCGGGCCAAAAACATTCAGTACTTC. Full variable domain (outside the CDR3, taken from reference TRBV12-5 and TRBJ2-4): DARVTQTPRHKVTEMGQEVTMRCQPILGHNTVFWYRQTMMQGLELLAYFRNRAPLDDSGMPKDRFSAEMPDATLATLKIQPSEPRDSAVYFCASGVERAKNIQYFGAGTRLSVL.

This clonotype appeared a few times. This likely comes from a read error, as the CDR3 has no conserved phenylalanine or tryptophan at its end. No DNA is shown, since the ends of the CDR3 on it are uncertain; the CDR3 is the one TCRdb lists. The chain joins TRBV28 to TRBJ2-1; TRBD2 is the table's D call and was not checked against the DNA. Counting both end residues, the CDR3 totals 12 amino acids. Germline CDR1 is MDHEN and CDR2 is SYDVKM. The CDR3 protein is CASRGSGEGLFS.

This chain links TRBV6-2 or TRBV6-3 with TRBJ1-1; a weak D match, TRBD1 (6 bases). The CDR3 is made up of 14 amino acids. Germline CDR1 MNHEY, CDR2 SVGEGT. Deletions cut 2 bases from V and 1 base from J, with 8 bases between. The CDR3 region has the DNA TGTGCCAGCAGTTACCTGGGACAGAACACTGAAGCTTTCTTT. This codes for CASSYLGQNTEAFF.